The next 7 T cell receptor beta chains were all read from a single sample in a study of CD8+CD57+ T cells in acquired aplastic anemia. An expansion of CD8+CD57+ cells by flow cytometry had been shown in patients chosen for sequencing. The template for TCR beta VDJ and CDR3 sequence profiling was genomic DNA. TCRdb fed the reads into MiXCR, producing one record per CDR3 protein. Of around 210,000 distinct CDR3 sequences listed, about 62% are singletons. Sequencing was performed on sorted CD4+, CD8+, or CD8+CD57+ T cells (not recorded which) from PBMCs. The receptor set was obtained from a human donor with aplastic anemia.

The rearrangement links TRBV4-1 to TRBJ2-1; D is unresolved. CDR1 and CDR2 from the germline V gene are MGHRA and YSYEKL. This CDR3 has 16 residues. V was shortened by 0 bases and J by 2 bases, with 11 bases between the two germline ends. CDR3 amino acids: CASSQEGLPAYNEQFF. The CDR3 nucleotides are TGCGCCAGCAGCCAAGAGGGCCTGCCCGCCTACAATGAGCAGTTCTTC.

The V gene is TRBV5-4, the J gene TRBJ2-7, with D uncertain. V was trimmed by 3 bases and J by 0 bases, leaving 13 bases between them. Germline CDR1 is SGHNT and CDR2 is YYREEE (reference sequence). This CDR3 is 15 amino acids long. The chain's CDR3 is CASSSLDGRSYEQYF. For the CDR3, the DNA is TGTGCCAGCAGCTCTCTGGACGGCCGCTCCTACGAGCAGTACTTC.

This clonotype has at least ten counts. The rearrangement links TRBV20-1 to TRBJ2-7, with D possibly matching TRBD1 (6 bases). V was clipped by 0 bases and J by 2 bases, with 11 bases between them. Germline CDR1 reads DFQATT; CDR2 reads SNEGSKA (reference sequence). The CDR3 extends over 14 amino acids. The CDR3 loop reads CSARDRDTPYEQYF. As DNA, the CDR3 is TGCAGTGCTAGAGACCGGGACACCCCCTACGAGCAGTACTTC.

The chain links TRBV10-1 to TRBJ2-3; 7 positions agree with TRBD1. J lost 0 bases, V lost 4 bases, and 10 bases had no gene match. The germline V gene has CDR1 WNHNN and CDR2 SYGVQD (reference sequence). This CDR3 is 17 amino acids long. The CDR3 DNA reads TGCGCCAGCAGTGCCGAATATGGGACAGTGAGCACAGATACGCAGTATTTT. Translated: CASSAEYGTVSTDTQYF.

This clonotype came up a few times. The chain carries TRBV27 and TRBJ1-4, with D possibly matching TRBD1 (5 bases). V was cut by 5 bases and J by 6 bases, with 13 bases left in between. CDR1 is MNHEY and CDR2 is SMNVEV in the germline V gene (reference sequence). The CDR3 totals 14 residues. The CDR3 DNA follows: TGTGCCAGCAGTGACCAGGGTCGGGATGAAAAACTGTTTTTT. Translation: CASSDQGRDEKLFF.

This clonotype was counted between two and nine times. The chain recombines TRBV2 with TRBJ2-3; D is possibly TRBD2 (7 bases). CDR1 SNHLY and CDR2 FYNNEI come from the germline V gene. Trimming cost V 10 bases and J 2 bases, with 22 bases left between them. This CDR3 has 16 amino acids. The CDR3 reads CATFSGGPRTTDTQYF. CDR3 nucleotides: TGTGCCACCTTCTCCGGGGGGCCACGGACCACAGATACGCAGTATTTT. The whole variable domain, remainder taken from reference TRBV2 and TRBJ2-3, is EPEVTQTPSHQVTQMGQEVILRCVPISNHLYFYWYRQILGQKVEFLVSFYNNEISEKSEIFDDQFSVERPDGSNFTLKIRSTKLEDSAMYFCATFSGGPRTTDTQYFGPGTRLTVL.

This clonotype occurred a few times. The gene calls are TRBV5-1 and TRBJ1-1; D may be TRBD1 (5 bases). The V and J ends lost 3 bases and 5 bases respectively, with 20 bases between them. CDR1 and CDR2 from the germline V gene are SGHRS and YFSETQ. CDR3 length: 16 residues. In nucleotides, the CDR3 is TGCGCCAGCAGCTGGGGAACTAGCGGGGGGGTTACTGAAGCTTTCTTT. Translating it yields CASSWGTSGGVTEAFF.